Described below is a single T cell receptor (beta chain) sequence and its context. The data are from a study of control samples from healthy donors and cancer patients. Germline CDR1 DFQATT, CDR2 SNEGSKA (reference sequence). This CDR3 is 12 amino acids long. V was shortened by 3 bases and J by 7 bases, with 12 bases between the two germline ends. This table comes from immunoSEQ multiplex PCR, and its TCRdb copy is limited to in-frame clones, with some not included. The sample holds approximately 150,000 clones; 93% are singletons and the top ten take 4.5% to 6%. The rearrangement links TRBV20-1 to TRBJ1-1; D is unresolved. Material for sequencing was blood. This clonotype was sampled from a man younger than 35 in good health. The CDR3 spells CSASVRLGEAFF. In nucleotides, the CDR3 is TGCAGTGCTAGTGTTAGATTGGGTGAAGCTTTCTTT.